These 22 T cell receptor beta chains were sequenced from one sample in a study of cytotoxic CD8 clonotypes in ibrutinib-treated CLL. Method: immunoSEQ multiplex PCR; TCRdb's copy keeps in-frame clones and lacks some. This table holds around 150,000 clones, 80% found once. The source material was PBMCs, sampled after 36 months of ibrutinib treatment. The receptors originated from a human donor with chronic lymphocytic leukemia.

The CDR3 sequence is CASRQGGNSNQPQHF. CDR3 in DNA: TGTGCCAGCCGCCAGGGTGGAAATAGCAATCAGCCCCAGCATTTT. The rearrangement joins TRBV18 to TRBJ1-5; a possible D gene is TRBD1 (5 bases). CDR1 is KGHSH and CDR2 is LQKENI in the germline V gene. With 8 bases removed from V and 0 bases from J, the gap between germline ends came to 14 bases. CDR3 length: 15 amino acids.

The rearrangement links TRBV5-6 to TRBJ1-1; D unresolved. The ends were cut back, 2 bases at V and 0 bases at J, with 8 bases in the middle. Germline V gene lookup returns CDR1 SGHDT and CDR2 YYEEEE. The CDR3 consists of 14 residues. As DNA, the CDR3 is TGTGCCAGCAGCTTATGGAATCTGAACACTGAAGCTTTCTTT. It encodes CASSLWNLNTEAFF.

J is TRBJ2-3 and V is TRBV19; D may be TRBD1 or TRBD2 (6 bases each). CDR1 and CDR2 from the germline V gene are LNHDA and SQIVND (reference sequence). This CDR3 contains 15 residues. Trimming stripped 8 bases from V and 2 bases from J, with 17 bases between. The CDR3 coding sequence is TGTGCCAGTGGGGACCCGGGGGCCGTCACAGATACGCAGTATTTT. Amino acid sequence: CASGDPGAVTDTQYF.

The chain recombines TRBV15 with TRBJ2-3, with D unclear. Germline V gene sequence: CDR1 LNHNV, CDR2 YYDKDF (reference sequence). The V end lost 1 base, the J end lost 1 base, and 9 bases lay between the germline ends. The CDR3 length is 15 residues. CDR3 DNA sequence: TGTGCCACCAGCAGAGGTGGCTCTGGCACAGATACGCAGTATTTT. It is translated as CATSRGGSGTDTQYF.

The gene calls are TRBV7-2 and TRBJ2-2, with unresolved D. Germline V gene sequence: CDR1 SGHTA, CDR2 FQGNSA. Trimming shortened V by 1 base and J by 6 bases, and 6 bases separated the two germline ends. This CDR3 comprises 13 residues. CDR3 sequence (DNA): TGTGCCAGCAGCTTAGACCCCGCCGGGGAGCTGTTTTTT. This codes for CASSLDPAGELFF.

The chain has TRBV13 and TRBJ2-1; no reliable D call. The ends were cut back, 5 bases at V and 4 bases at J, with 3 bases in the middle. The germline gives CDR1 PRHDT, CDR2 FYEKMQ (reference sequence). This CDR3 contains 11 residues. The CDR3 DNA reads TGTGCCAGCAGCCCGTACAATGAGCAGTTCTTC. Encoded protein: CASSPYNEQFF.

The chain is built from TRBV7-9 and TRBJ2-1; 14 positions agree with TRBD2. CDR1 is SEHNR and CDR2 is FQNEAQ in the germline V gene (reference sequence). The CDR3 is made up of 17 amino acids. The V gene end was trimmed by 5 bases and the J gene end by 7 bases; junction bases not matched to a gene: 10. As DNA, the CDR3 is TGTGCCAGCAGCAAAGAAGGGACTAGCGGGAGTCGGAATGAGCAGTTCTTC. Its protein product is CASSKEGTSGSRNEQFF.

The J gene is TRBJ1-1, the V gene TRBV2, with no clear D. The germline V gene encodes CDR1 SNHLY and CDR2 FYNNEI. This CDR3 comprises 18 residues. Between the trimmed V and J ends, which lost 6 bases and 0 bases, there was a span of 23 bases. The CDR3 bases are TGTGCCAGCAGCTTCCGACTGTTACCGCCCGGGATGAACACTGAAGCTTTCTTT. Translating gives CASSFRLLPPGMNTEAFF.

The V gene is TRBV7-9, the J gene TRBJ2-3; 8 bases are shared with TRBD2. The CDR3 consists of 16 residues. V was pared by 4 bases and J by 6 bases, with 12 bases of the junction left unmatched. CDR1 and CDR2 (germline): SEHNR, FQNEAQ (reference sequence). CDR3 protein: CASSSENSGVLDTQYF. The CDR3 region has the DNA TGTGCCAGCAGCTCAGAAAATAGCGGGGTTTTGGATACGCAGTATTTT.

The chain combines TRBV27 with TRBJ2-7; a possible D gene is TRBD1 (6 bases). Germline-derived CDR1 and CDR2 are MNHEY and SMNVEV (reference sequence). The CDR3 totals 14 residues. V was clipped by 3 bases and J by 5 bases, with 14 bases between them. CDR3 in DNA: TGTGCCAGCAGTTTTTCAGGACAGTTCCACGAGCAGTACTTC. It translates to CASSFSGQFHEQYF.

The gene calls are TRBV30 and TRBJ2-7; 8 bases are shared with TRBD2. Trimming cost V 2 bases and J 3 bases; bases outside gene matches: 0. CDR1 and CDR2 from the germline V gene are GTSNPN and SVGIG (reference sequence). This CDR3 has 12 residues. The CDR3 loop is CAWSSGSYEQYF. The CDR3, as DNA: TGTGCCTGGAGTAGCGGGAGCTACGAGCAGTACTTC.

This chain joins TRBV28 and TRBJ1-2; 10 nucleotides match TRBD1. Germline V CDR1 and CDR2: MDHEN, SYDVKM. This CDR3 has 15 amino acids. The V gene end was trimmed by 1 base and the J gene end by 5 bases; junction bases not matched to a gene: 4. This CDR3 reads CASSLSDRGGYGYTF. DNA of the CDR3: TGTGCCAGCAGTTTATCGGACAGGGGGGGTTATGGCTACACCTTC.

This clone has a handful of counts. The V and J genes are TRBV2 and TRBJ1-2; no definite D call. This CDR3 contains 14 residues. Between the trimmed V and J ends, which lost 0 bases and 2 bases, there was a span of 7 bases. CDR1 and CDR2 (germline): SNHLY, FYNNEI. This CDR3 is CASSEANRNYGYTF. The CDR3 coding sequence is TGTGCCAGCAGTGAAGCGAACAGAAACTATGGCTACACCTTC.

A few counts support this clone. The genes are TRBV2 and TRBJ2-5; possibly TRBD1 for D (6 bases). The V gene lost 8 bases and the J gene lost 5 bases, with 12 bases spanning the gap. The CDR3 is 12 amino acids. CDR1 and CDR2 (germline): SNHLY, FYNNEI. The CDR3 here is CASATGSETQYF. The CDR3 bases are TGTGCCAGCGCCACAGGGTCTGAGACCCAGTACTTC.

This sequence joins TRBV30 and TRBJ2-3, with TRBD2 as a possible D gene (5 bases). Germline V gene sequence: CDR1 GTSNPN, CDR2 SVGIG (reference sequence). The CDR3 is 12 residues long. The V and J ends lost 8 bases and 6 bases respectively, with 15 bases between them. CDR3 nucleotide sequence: TGTGCCCATGCCCGGACTGAGGATACGCAGTATTTT. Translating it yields CAHARTEDTQYF.

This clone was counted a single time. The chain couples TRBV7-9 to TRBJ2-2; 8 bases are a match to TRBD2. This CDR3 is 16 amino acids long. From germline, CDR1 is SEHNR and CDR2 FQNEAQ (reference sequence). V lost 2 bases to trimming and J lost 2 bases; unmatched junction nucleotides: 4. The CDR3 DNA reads TGTGCCAGCAGCTTACAAAGCGGGAGAAACACCGGGGAGCTGTTTTTT. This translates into CASSLQSGRNTGELFF.

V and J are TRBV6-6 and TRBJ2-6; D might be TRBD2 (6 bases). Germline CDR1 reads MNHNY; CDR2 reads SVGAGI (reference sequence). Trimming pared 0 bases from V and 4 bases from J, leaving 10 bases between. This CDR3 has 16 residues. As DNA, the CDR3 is TGTGCCAGCAGTTACTCGAGTGGGAGGGGGGCCAACGTCCTGACTTTC. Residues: CASSYSSGRGANVLTF.

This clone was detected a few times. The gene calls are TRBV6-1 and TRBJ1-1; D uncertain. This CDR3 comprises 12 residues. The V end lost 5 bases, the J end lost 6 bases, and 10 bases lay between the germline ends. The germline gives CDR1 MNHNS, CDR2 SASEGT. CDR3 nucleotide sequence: TGTGCCAGCAGTAACTCGGGCTCTGAAGCTTTCTTT. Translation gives CASSNSGSEAFF.

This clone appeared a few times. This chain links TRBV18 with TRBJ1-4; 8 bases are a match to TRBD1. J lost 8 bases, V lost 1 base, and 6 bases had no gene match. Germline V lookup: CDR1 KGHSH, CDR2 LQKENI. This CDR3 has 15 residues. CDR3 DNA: TGTGCCAGCTCACCACTTGGACAGGGTGGGGAAAAACTGTTTTTT. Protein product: CASSPLGQGGEKLFF.

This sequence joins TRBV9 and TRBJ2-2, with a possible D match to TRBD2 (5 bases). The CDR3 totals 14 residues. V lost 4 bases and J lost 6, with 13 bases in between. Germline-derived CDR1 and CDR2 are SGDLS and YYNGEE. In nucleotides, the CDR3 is TGTGCCAGCAGCCGGTCGGGGTCCCCCGGGGAGCTGTTTTTT. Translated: CASSRSGSPGELFF.

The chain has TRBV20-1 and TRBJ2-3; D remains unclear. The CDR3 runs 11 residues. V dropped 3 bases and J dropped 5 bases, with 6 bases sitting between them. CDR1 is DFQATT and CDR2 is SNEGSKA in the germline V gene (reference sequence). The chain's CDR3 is CSASGLDTQYF. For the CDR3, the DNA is TGCAGTGCTAGCGGTTTAGATACGCAGTATTTT.

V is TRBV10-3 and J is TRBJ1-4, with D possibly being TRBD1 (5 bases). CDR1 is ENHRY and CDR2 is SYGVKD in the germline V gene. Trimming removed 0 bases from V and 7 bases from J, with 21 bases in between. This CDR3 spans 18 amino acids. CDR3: CAISESLTLGEGSEKLFF. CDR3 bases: TGTGCCATCAGTGAGTCTCTTACCCTAGGGGAGGGATCTGAAAAACTGTTTTTT.